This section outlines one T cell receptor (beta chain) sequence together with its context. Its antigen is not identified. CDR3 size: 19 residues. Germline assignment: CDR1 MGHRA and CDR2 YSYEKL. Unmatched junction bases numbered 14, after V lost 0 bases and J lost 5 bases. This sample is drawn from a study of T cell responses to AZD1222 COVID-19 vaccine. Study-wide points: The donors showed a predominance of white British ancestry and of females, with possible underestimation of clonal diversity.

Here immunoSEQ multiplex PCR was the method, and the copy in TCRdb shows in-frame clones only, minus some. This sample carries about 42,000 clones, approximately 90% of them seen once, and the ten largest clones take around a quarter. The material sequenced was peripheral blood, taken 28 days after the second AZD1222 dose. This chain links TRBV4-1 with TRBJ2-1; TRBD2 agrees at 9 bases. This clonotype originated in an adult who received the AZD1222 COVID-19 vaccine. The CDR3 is CASSQDRASGVDLDNEQFF. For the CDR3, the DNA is TGCGCCAGCAGCCAAGATCGAGCTAGCGGGGTCGATTTAGACAATGAGCAGTTCTTC.